This T cell receptor beta chain was found in a study of T cells in Graves' hyperthyroidism and ophthalmopathy. The CDR3 regions of TCR beta were amplified from RNA transcripts. During a first-round RT-PCR of the TCR CDR3, the HTBI primer set was used. TCRdb processed the multiplex PCR reads anew with MiXCR; each CDR3 protein has one entry. The table has about 840,000 distinct CDR3 sequences, roughly 40% seen once. The CDR3 length is 15 residues. V trimming: 4 bases; J trimming: 2 bases; junction bases outside the gene matches: 8. Germline V gene sequence: CDR1 SEHNR, CDR2 FQNEAQ (reference sequence). The diagnoses drew upon clinical symptoms, serum thyroxine and TRAb, thyroid ultrasound and orbital computed tomography. Study results and limitations: Blood held most thyroid clonotypes expanded above 0.001 frequency.

About this clonotype: Antigen: not known.

This receptor was taken from a man between 18 and 35 years old with Graves' hyperthyroidism. The J gene is TRBJ2-7, the V gene TRBV7-9; 7 nucleotides agree with TRBD2. The specimen sequenced was blood. CDR3 nucleotide sequence: TGTGCCAGCAGCTCGACAGCGGGAAGCCCCTACGAGCAGTACTTC. It codes for CASSSTAGSPYEQYF. The full variable domain, rest sourced from reference TRBV7-9 and TRBJ2-7, is DTGVSQNPRHKITKRGQNVTFRCDPISEHNRLYWYRQTLGQGPEFLTYFQNEAQLEKSRLLSDRFSAERPKGSFSTLEIQRTEQGDSAMYLCASSSTAGSPYEQYFGPGTRLTVT.